The 27 T cell receptor beta chains below all came from one sample that was sequenced in a study of blood T cell repertoires in COVID-19. Produced via immunoSEQ multiplex PCR; TCRdb's table is partial and in-frame only. This sample has 200,000 to 250,000 clones; about 88% occur once, and the top ten carry roughly 19%. The sequenced material came from peripheral blood. The receptor set was obtained from a man between 45 and 60 years old with COVID-19, enrolled during active disease.

The rearrangement joins TRBV11-2 to TRBJ1-4; 9 bases agree with TRBD1. J lost 7 bases, V lost 3 bases, and 9 bases had no gene match. CDR3 length equals 16 residues. CDR1 is SGHAT, CDR2 FQNNGV, per germline. CDR3 in amino acids: CASSFHRGRRREKLFF. The CDR3 region has the DNA TGTGCCAGCAGCTTCCACAGGGGGCGAAGGCGTGAAAAACTGTTTTTT.

The chain couples TRBV5-1 to TRBJ2-3, with 8 bases aligning to TRBD1. Germline V lookup: CDR1 SGHRS, CDR2 YFSETQ. V lost 3 bases, J lost 4 bases, and 7 bases stayed unmatched. The CDR3 totals 15 residues. The CDR3 region has the DNA TGCGCCAGCAGCTCACAGGGGGGAGGCGCAGATACGCAGTATTTT. Residues: CASSSQGGGADTQYF.

This rearrangement joins TRBV2 to TRBJ2-1; 12 bases are a match to TRBD2. Trimming removed 6 bases from V and 0 bases from J; junction bases left unmatched: 12. CDR1 is SNHLY, CDR2 FYNNEI, per germline. The CDR3 sequence is 19 residues long. CDR3 residues: CASRGGGLAGIRSYNEQFF. The CDR3 coding sequence is TGTGCCAGCAGGGGTGGGGGACTAGCGGGTATCCGCTCCTACAATGAGCAGTTCTTC.

The CDR3 sequence is CSARDINYGYTF. Written as DNA, the CDR3 is TGCAGCGCTCGGGACATTAACTATGGCTACACCTTC. The chain recombines TRBV29-1 with TRBJ1-2; tentative D call: TRBD1 (6 bases). The CDR3 runs to 12 residues. V shed 7 bases and J shed 1 base, with 10 bases lying between them. The germline gives CDR1 SQVTM, CDR2 ANQGSEA.

To note about this clone: Other DNA sequences in the same sample also yield this CDR3. The J gene is TRBJ2-1, the V gene TRBV7-6; 9 bases align to TRBD2. There are 15 residues in the CDR3. Trimming took 2 bases from V and 4 from J; bases not matched to a gene: 3. The germline V gene has CDR1 SGHVS and CDR2 FNYEAQ. In DNA, the CDR3 is TGTGCCAGCAGCTTATCTAGCGGGGTATACAATGAGCAGTTCTTC. Amino acid sequence: CASSLSSGVYNEQFF. The full variable domain, its missing parts supplied by reference TRBV7-6 and TRBJ2-1, is GAGVSQSPRYKVTKRGQDVALRCDPISGHVSLYWYRQALGQGPEFLTYFNYEAQQDKSGLPNDRFSAERPEGSISTLTIQRTEQRDSAMYRCASSLSSGVYNEQFFGPGTRLTVL.

The chain uses TRBV10-3 and TRBJ1-2, with D unclear. The CDR3 has 18 amino acids. Germline V gene data show CDR1 as ENHRY and CDR2 as SYGVKD. The V end lost 0 bases, the J end lost 7 bases, and 24 bases lay between the germline ends. This chain's CDR3 is CAISESSERTGRTSGYTF. DNA of the CDR3: TGTGCCATCAGTGAGTCCTCGGAGCGAACCGGGAGAACCTCTGGCTACACCTTC.

The V and J genes are TRBV10-3 and TRBJ2-1, with D perhaps given as TRBD1 or TRBD2 (5 bases each). The CDR3 length is 14 residues. Between the trimmed V and J ends, which lost 10 bases and 8 bases, there was a span of 21 bases. Germline V gives CDR1 ENHRY, CDR2 SYGVKD. The CDR3 DNA follows: TGTGCCACCAGGGAGCCGACACTTTTGGATGAGCAGTTCTTC. Amino acid sequence: CATREPTLLDEQFF.

This clone has just one count. The chain carries TRBV7-9 and TRBJ2-5; 11 bases fit TRBD2. The CDR3 is made up of 18 amino acids. Germline trimming cut 6 bases from V and 2 bases from J; bases unmatched to any gene: 14. Germline V CDR1 and CDR2: SEHNR, FQNEAQ (reference sequence). The chain's CDR3 is CASSRLILAGGQQETQYF. DNA for the CDR3: TGTGCCAGCAGTCGTTTAATTCTAGCGGGGGGCCAACAAGAGACCCAGTACTTC.

The chain links TRBV10-3 to TRBJ2-2; 13 nucleotides align to TRBD2. From germline, CDR1 is ENHRY and CDR2 SYGVKD. CDR3 length: 18 amino acids. The V segment lost 3 bases and the J segment 1 base; nucleotides outside the gene matches: 5. The CDR3 sequence is CAISDRWTSGRNTGELFF. The CDR3 DNA is TGTGCCATCAGTGATCGGTGGACTAGCGGGAGGAACACCGGGGAGCTGTTTTTT.

The chain links TRBV6-4 to TRBJ2-1; 7 bases are shared with TRBD2. CDR1 is MRHNA, CDR2 SNTAGT, per germline. The CDR3 contains 16 residues. V lost 10 bases, J lost 5 bases, and 17 bases stayed unmatched. CDR3 sequence: CATAKTPGLKHNEQFF. DNA for the CDR3: TGTGCCACCGCCAAAACCCCGGGACTAAAACACAATGAGCAGTTCTTC.

The V call is TRBV9, the J call TRBJ2-3; TRBD1 matches at 8 bases. CDR3 length: 15 residues. Germline lookup yields CDR1 SGDLS and CDR2 YYNGEE. Trimming removed 3 bases from V and 4 bases from J; junction bases left unmatched: 7. The CDR3 bases are TGTGCCAGCAGCGGCCGGACAGGGAGAGCAGATACGCAGTATTTT. The encoded protein is CASSGRTGRADTQYF.

V gene TRBV7-2 combines with J gene TRBJ2-3, with D maybe TRBD1 (5 bases). V lost 6 bases to trimming and J lost 0 bases, with 10 bases between them. The CDR3 has 14 residues. From germline, CDR1 is SGHTA and CDR2 FQGNSA. The CDR3 nucleotides are TGTGCCAGCAGTCGACAGAGCAGCACAGATACGCAGTATTTT. As protein: CASSRQSSTDTQYF.

The chain combines TRBV6-5 with TRBJ2-1; 8 bases fit TRBD2. V was clipped by 2 bases and J by 2 bases; unmatched bases: 2. The germline gives CDR1 MNHEY, CDR2 SVGAGI. The CDR3 has 15 amino acids. The CDR3 coding sequence is TGTGCCAGCAGTTACAGGCGGGAGGCCTACAATGAGCAGTTCTTC. Amino acid sequence: CASSYRREAYNEQFF.

The CDR3: CASSLVRGPEQYF. CDR3 sequence (DNA): TGTGCCAGCAGCTTGGTTAGGGGGCCCGAGCAGTACTTC. The J gene is TRBJ2-7, the V gene TRBV5-5, with 7 bases aligning to TRBD1. Germline V gives CDR1 SGHKS, CDR2 YYEKEE (reference sequence). The CDR3 consists of 13 residues. After removal of 0 bases from V and 6 bases from J, the junction contained 3 bases not matched to a gene.

V usage is TRBV25-1 and J usage is TRBJ2-1, with TRBD1 identical over 9 bases. CDR3 length equals 16 residues. Trimming at V came to 4 bases and at J to 2 bases, leaving 6 bases not matched to a gene. CDR1 and CDR2 from the germline V gene are MGHDK and SYGVNS. In DNA, the CDR3 is TGTGCCAGCAGTGCACAGACAGGGGGTACCTACAATGAGCAGTTCTTC. Amino acid sequence: CASSAQTGGTYNEQFF.

V gene TRBV4-1 combines with J gene TRBJ1-2; D unclear. V was cut by 0 bases and J by 4 bases, with 15 bases left in between. CDR3 length equals 16 residues. Germline CDR1 and CDR2: MGHRA and YSYEKL. In DNA, the CDR3 is TGCGCCAGCAGCCAAGATCCGGGGTCCACGCTCTATGGCTACACCTTC. It codes for CASSQDPGSTLYGYTF.

In this sample, this clone turned up once. The genes are TRBV2 and TRBJ2-2; possibly TRBD1 for D (6 bases). The CDR3 loop spans 15 amino acids. Trimming took off 6 bases at V and 3 bases at J, with 14 bases between the two ends. Germline assignment: CDR1 SNHLY and CDR2 FYNNEI. Written as DNA, the CDR3 is TGTGCCAGCAGAAGGGGGAATCGGGACACCGGGGAGCTGTTTTTT. Its protein is CASRRGNRDTGELFF.

For this clone: Distinct nucleotide sequences in the sample also encode this CDR3. The chain carries TRBV3-1 (or the pseudogene TRBV3-2) and TRBJ2-2; D not resolved. This CDR3 is 14 amino acids long. Trimming cost V 1 base and J 4 bases, with 7 bases left between them. Germline CDR1 reads LGHDT; CDR2 reads YNNKEL (reference sequence). CDR3 nucleotides: TGTGCCAGCAGCCAAGGCGGCGGCACCGGGGAGCTGTTTTTT. It is translated as CASSQGGGTGELFF.

This sequence joins TRBV9 and TRBJ1-5; 7 nucleotides agree with TRBD1. The J segment lost 6 bases and the V segment lost 4 bases, leaving 10 bases of the junction unmatched. Germline V gene sequence: CDR1 SGDLS, CDR2 YYNGEE. This CDR3 has 15 amino acids. The CDR3 reads CASSKGGTVGQPQHF. In nucleotides, the CDR3 is TGTGCCAGCAGCAAAGGTGGGACAGTCGGTCAGCCCCAGCATTTT.

This clone has a single count. V is TRBV4-2 and J is TRBJ2-7, with TRBD1 matching 8 bases. Germline CDR1 reads LGHNA; CDR2 reads YNFKEQ. The CDR3 loop spans 13 amino acids. Losses at the gene ends were 6 bases for V and 7 bases for J; bases not matched to a gene: 8. This CDR3 is CASSTTGTGEQYF. CDR3 in DNA: TGTGCCAGCAGTACGACAGGGACAGGAGAGCAGTACTTC.

This clone has just one count. The rearrangement joins TRBV9 to TRBJ2-3, with TRBD1 as a possible D gene (6 bases). Trimming took 0 bases from V and 5 from J, leaving 13 bases between them. From germline, CDR1 is SGDLS and CDR2 YYNGEE. The CDR3 spans 15 residues. This CDR3 reads CASSVDEGRGDTQYF. CDR3 sequence (DNA): TGTGCCAGCAGCGTAGACGAGGGCAGGGGAGATACGCAGTATTTT.

The chain has TRBV5-1 and TRBJ2-2; 9 positions agree with TRBD1. The CDR3 sequence is 14 residues long. Losses at the gene ends were 0 bases for V and 7 bases for J; bases not matched to a gene: 1. The germline gives CDR1 SGHRS, CDR2 YFSETQ. The CDR3 nucleotides read TGCGCCAGCAGCTTGGGGACAGGGGTCGGGGAGCTGTTTTTT. Its translation is CASSLGTGVGELFF.

The chain carries TRBV15 and TRBJ2-4; 9 nucleotides match TRBD2. Germline V lookup: CDR1 LNHNV, CDR2 YYDKDF (reference sequence). The V gene end was trimmed by 1 base and the J gene end by 8 bases; junction bases not matched to a gene: 9. This CDR3 comprises 16 residues. DNA of the CDR3: TGTGCCACCAGCAGAGGGCTAGCGGGACTTCAGGACATTCAGTACTTC. Translated, it gives CATSRGLAGLQDIQYF.

The V gene is TRBV7-9, the J gene TRBJ2-5; 15 bases map to TRBD2. J gave up 3 bases and V 5 bases, and 7 bases lay outside the gene matches. This CDR3 is 17 amino acids long. Germline values: CDR1 SEHNR, CDR2 FQNEAQ (reference sequence). DNA for the CDR3: TGTGCCAGCAGCCCAGGACTAGCGGGGGGGGCTGAAGAGACCCAGTACTTC. It codes for CASSPGLAGGAEETQYF. The full variable domain, completed using reference TRBV7-9 and TRBJ2-5, is DTGVSQNPRHKITKRGQNVTFRCDPISEHNRLYWYRQTLGQGPEFLTYFQNEAQLEKSRLLSDRFSAERPKGSFSTLEIQRTEQGDSAMYLCASSPGLAGGAEETQYFGPGTRLLVL.

The rearrangement joins TRBV4-2 to TRBJ2-1; TRBD2 agrees at 7 bases. The CDR3 contains 17 residues. J gave up 0 bases and V 1 base, and 6 bases lay outside the gene matches. Looked up from germline, CDR1 is LGHNA and CDR2 is YNFKEQ. The CDR3 here is CASSQVDSGFSYNEQFF. CDR3 sequence (DNA): TGTGCCAGCAGCCAAGTGGATAGCGGGTTCTCCTACAATGAGCAGTTCTTC.

The chain carries TRBV11-1 and TRBJ2-7; 9 positions match TRBD1. The V and J ends lost 5 bases and 2 bases, in that order; junction bases with no gene match: 7. Germline lookup yields CDR1 SGHAT and CDR2 FQDESV (reference sequence). CDR3 length equals 15 residues. CDR3 sequence reads: CASSPRTGAPYEQYF. CDR3 DNA sequence: TGTGCCAGCAGCCCGCGGACAGGGGCACCCTACGAGCAGTACTTC.

CDR3 sequence reads: CASSPKSWGLPSTDTQYF. CDR3 sequence (DNA): TGTGCCAGCAGCCCCAAGTCCTGGGGACTACCTAGCACAGATACGCAGTATTTT. The rearrangement links TRBV9 to TRBJ2-3, with 7 positions matching TRBD2. V shed 4 bases and J 0 bases; nucleotides not matched to a gene: 14. The CDR3 covers 18 residues. Per germline, CDR1 SGDLS and CDR2 YYNGEE.